The next 11 T cell receptor beta chains were all read from a single sample in a study of T cell responses to AZD1222 COVID-19 vaccine. TCRdb's table, derived via immunoSEQ multiplex PCR, lists solely in-frame clones and lacks some. The data show 150,000 to 160,000 clones, with 88% seen just once and 3% to 3.5% held by the top ten. Specimen: peripheral blood, collected on day 0 of AZD1222 vaccination. The receptor set was obtained from an adult in good health.

This rearrangement joins TRBV19 to TRBJ1-1; the D gene is possibly TRBD1 (6 bases). The V end lost 5 bases, the J end lost 0 bases, and 13 bases lay between the germline ends. CDR1 is LNHDA and CDR2 is SQIVND in the germline V gene (reference sequence). This CDR3 is built from 15 residues. CDR3 in amino acids: CASSLHGQLNTEAFF. The CDR3 DNA reads as TGTGCCAGTAGTCTCCACGGACAGCTGAACACTGAAGCTTTCTTT.

This clone appeared once. The chain uses TRBV7-9 and TRBJ1-1, with D unresolved. V was clipped by 1 base and J by 0 bases, with 6 bases between them. The CDR3 sequence is 14 residues long. The germline CDR1 and CDR2 sequences are SEHNR and FQNEAQ (reference sequence). CDR3 sequence: CASSLGTMNTEAFF. CDR3 sequence (DNA): TGTGCCAGCAGCTTAGGCACAATGAACACTGAAGCTTTCTTT.

The genes are TRBV5-1 and TRBJ2-1; D call uncertain. Germline V gives CDR1 SGHRS, CDR2 YFSETQ. The V and J ends lost 1 base and 4 bases respectively, with 6 bases between them. The CDR3 length is 13 residues. The CDR3: CASSLIGYNEQFF. The CDR3 bases are TGCGCCAGCAGCTTGATCGGGTACAATGAGCAGTTCTTC.

The chain has TRBV28 and TRBJ1-2, with D uncertain. Trimming removed 4 bases from V and 0 bases from J, with 12 bases in between. Germline CDR1 is MDHEN and CDR2 is SYDVKM. CDR3 length equals 15 residues. Here the CDR3 reads CASSWQGPTNYGYTF. The CDR3 DNA sequence: TGTGCCAGCAGTTGGCAAGGGCCTACTAACTATGGCTACACCTTC.

V gene TRBV2 combines with J gene TRBJ2-5; D possibly uses TRBD1 or TRBD2 (5 bases each). CDR1 SNHLY and CDR2 FYNNEI come from the germline V gene. This CDR3 has 14 amino acids. Trimming shortened V by 3 bases and J by 4 bases, and 12 bases separated the two germline ends. The CDR3 reads CASSDKMRGETQYF. For the CDR3, the DNA is TGTGCCAGCAGTGATAAGATGAGGGGAGAGACCCAGTACTTC.

The count of this clone is one. This chain links TRBV6-6 with TRBJ1-1; D is unresolved. CDR3 length equals 12 residues. In germline, CDR1 is MNHNY, CDR2 SVGAGI (reference sequence). V was trimmed by 7 bases and J by 11 bases, leaving 17 bases between them. This CDR3 reads CASTEHPVGAFF. The CDR3 bases are TGTGCCAGCACCGAACATCCCGTTGGGGCTTTCTTT.

This chain joins TRBV7-3 and TRBJ2-3; D gene ambiguous. The CDR3 has 15 residues. Germline V CDR1 and CDR2: SGHTA, FQGTGA. V was shortened by 4 bases and J by 0 bases, with 11 bases between the two germline ends. The CDR3 is CASSSGRTSTDTQYF. In DNA form, the CDR3 reads TGTGCCAGCAGCTCCGGACGAACGAGCACAGATACGCAGTATTTT.

The chain employs TRBV2 and TRBJ2-4; unclear D gene. The CDR3 contains 13 residues. The germline gives CDR1 SNHLY, CDR2 FYNNEI. V was pared by 7 bases and J by 5 bases, with 12 bases between. CDR3: CASNRPSQNIQYF. Written as DNA, the CDR3 is TGTGCCAGCAACCGACCAAGTCAAAACATTCAGTACTTC.

The chain joins TRBV10-2 to TRBJ2-5, with 8 nucleotides matching TRBD1. CDR3 size: 14 residues. The ends lost 4 bases at V and 5 bases at J; junction bases unmatched: 6. Germline lookup yields CDR1 WSHSY and CDR2 SAAADI. Here the CDR3 DNA reads TGCGCCAGCAGTGCCCACGACAGGGGTGAGACCCAGTACTTC. Protein sequence: CASSAHDRGETQYF.

The rearrangement links TRBV7-8 to TRBJ1-1; weak D call: TRBD1 (5 bases). The germline V gene has CDR1 SGHVS and CDR2 FQNEAQ. The CDR3 is made up of 13 amino acids. Trimming removed 4 bases from V and 6 bases from J, with 12 bases in between. CDR3 loop: CASSSQAGSEAFF. CDR3 sequence (DNA): TGTGCCAGCAGCTCTCAGGCAGGGTCTGAAGCTTTCTTT.

The chain is built from TRBV4-1 and TRBJ1-5, with 7 positions matching TRBD1. The CDR3 spans 18 residues. The V segment lost 1 base and the J segment 0 bases; nucleotides outside the gene matches: 9. CDR1 and CDR2 (germline): MGHRA, YSYEKL. CDR3 in amino acids: CASSQAGQAAYSNQPQHF. CDR3 nucleotides: TGCGCCAGCAGCCAAGCCGGACAGGCGGCGTATAGCAATCAGCCCCAGCATTTT.